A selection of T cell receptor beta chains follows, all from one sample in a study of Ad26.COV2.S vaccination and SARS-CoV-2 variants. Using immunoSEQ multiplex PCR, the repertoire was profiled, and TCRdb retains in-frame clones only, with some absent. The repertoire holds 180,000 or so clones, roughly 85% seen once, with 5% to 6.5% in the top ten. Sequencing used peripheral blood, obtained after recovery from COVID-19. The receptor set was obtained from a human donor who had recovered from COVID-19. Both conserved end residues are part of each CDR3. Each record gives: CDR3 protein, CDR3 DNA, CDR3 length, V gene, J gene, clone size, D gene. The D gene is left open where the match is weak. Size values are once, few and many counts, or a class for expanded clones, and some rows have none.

cdr3_aa: CASSTTGVRDQPQHF
cdr3_nt: TGTGCCAGTAGTACCACAGGGGTACGCGATCAGCCCCAGCATTTT
cdr3_length: 15
v_call: TRBV19
j_call: TRBJ1-5
clone_size: -
d_call: TRBD1

cdr3_aa: CASGKDRGYTF
cdr3_nt: TGTGCCAGCGGAAAGGACAGGGGCTACACCTTC
cdr3_length: 11
v_call: TRBV12-3/TRBV12-4
j_call: TRBJ1-2
clone_size: -
d_call: TRBD1

cdr3_aa: CASSGGASDTQYF
cdr3_nt: TGTGCCAGCAGCGGGGGGGCATCGGATACGCAGTATTTT
cdr3_length: 13
v_call: TRBV9
j_call: TRBJ2-3
clone_size: -
d_call: -

cdr3_aa: CASSPGRGVGDTQYF
cdr3_nt: TGTGCCAGTAGTCCCGGGCGTGGGGTCGGAGATACGCAGTATTTT
cdr3_length: 15
v_call: TRBV19
j_call: TRBJ2-3
clone_size: -
d_call: -

cdr3_aa: CASSEQTWNTGELFF
cdr3_nt: TGTGCCAGCAGTGAACAGACTTGGAACACCGGGGAGCTGTTTTTT
cdr3_length: 15
v_call: TRBV6-1
j_call: TRBJ2-2
clone_size: -
d_call: -

cdr3_aa: CASTAVHRTDTQYF
cdr3_nt: TGTGCCAGCACCGCAGTCCACCGCACAGATACGCAGTATTTT
cdr3_length: 14
v_call: TRBV3-1/TRBV3-2
j_call: TRBJ2-3
clone_size: -
d_call: -

cdr3_aa: CASSSLQGEGETQYF
cdr3_nt: TGTGCCAGCAGTTCCCTACAGGGGGAGGGAGAGACCCAGTACTTC
cdr3_length: 15
v_call: TRBV5-4
j_call: TRBJ2-5
clone_size: -
d_call: -

cdr3_aa: CASGLGQGGTEAFF
cdr3_nt: TGTGCTAGTGGTTTGGGACAGGGAGGGACTGAAGCTTTCTTT
cdr3_length: 14
v_call: TRBV12-5
j_call: TRBJ1-1
clone_size: -
d_call: TRBD1

cdr3_aa: CATSDLPGQGRDTQYF
cdr3_nt: TGTGCCACCAGTGATTTGCCCGGACAGGGGAGAGATACGCAGTATTTT
cdr3_length: 16
v_call: TRBV24-1
j_call: TRBJ2-3
clone_size: -
d_call: TRBD1

cdr3_aa: CASGLTGQGTGELFF
cdr3_nt: TGTGCTAGTGGTTTGACGGGACAGGGCACCGGGGAGCTGTTTTTT
cdr3_length: 15
v_call: TRBV12-5
j_call: TRBJ2-2
clone_size: -
d_call: TRBD1

cdr3_aa: CASSENGAYNEQFF
cdr3_nt: TGTGCCAGCAGCGAAAATGGGGCGTACAATGAGCAGTTCTTC
cdr3_length: 14
v_call: TRBV6-2/TRBV6-3
j_call: TRBJ2-1
clone_size: -
d_call: -

cdr3_aa: CATSQGGNQPQHF
cdr3_nt: TGTGCCACCTCGCAAGGGGGCAATCAGCCCCAGCATTTT
cdr3_length: 13
v_call: TRBV10-3
j_call: TRBJ1-5
clone_size: -
d_call: -

cdr3_aa: CASSEVALGETQYF
cdr3_nt: TGTGCCAGCAGTGAAGTGGCGTTAGGAGAGACCCAGTACTTC
cdr3_length: 14
v_call: TRBV2
j_call: TRBJ2-5
clone_size: few
d_call: -

cdr3_aa: CASSLVVDTQYF
cdr3_nt: TGTGCCAGCAGCTTGGTGGTGGATACGCAGTATTTT
cdr3_length: 12
v_call: TRBV5-6
j_call: TRBJ2-3
clone_size: once
d_call: -

cdr3_aa: CASSFPGQQETQYF
cdr3_nt: TGTGCCAGCTCATTTCCGGGACAGCAAGAGACCCAGTACTTC
cdr3_length: 14
v_call: TRBV18
j_call: TRBJ2-5
clone_size: -
d_call: TRBD1

cdr3_aa: CASSRQGGAYEQYF
cdr3_nt: TGTGCCAGCAGCCGACAGGGAGGGGCCTACGAGCAGTACTTC
cdr3_length: 14
v_call: TRBV11-2
j_call: TRBJ2-7
clone_size: once
d_call: -

cdr3_aa: CASSTTSGGVYEQYF
cdr3_nt: TGTGCCAGCAGCACGACTAGCGGGGGGGTCTACGAGCAGTACTTC
cdr3_length: 15
v_call: TRBV11-2
j_call: TRBJ2-7
clone_size: -
d_call: TRBD2

cdr3_aa: CASSSGGRRGYTF
cdr3_nt: TGTGCCAGCAGTTCAGGGGGGCGACGGGGCTACACCTTC
cdr3_length: 13
v_call: TRBV28
j_call: TRBJ1-2
clone_size: -
d_call: TRBD1

cdr3_aa: CASSRVAGGPAGELFF
cdr3_nt: TGCGCCAGCAGTCGGGTAGCGGGAGGGCCGGCCGGGGAGCTGTTTTTT
cdr3_length: 16
v_call: TRBV10-2
j_call: TRBJ2-2
clone_size: -
d_call: TRBD2

cdr3_aa: CASSRAGTSILETQYF
cdr3_nt: TGTGCCAGCAGCAGGGCCGGGACTAGCATCTTGGAGACCCAGTACTTC
cdr3_length: 16
v_call: TRBV28
j_call: TRBJ2-5
clone_size: -
d_call: TRBD2

cdr3_aa: CASSLWGQAPRVGKNIQYF
cdr3_nt: TGTGCCAGCAGCTTATGGGGCCAAGCCCCCCGTGTAGGCAAAAACATTCAGTACTTC
cdr3_length: 19
v_call: TRBV11-3
j_call: TRBJ2-4
clone_size: -
d_call: -

cdr3_aa: CASTQLEGLSSPLHF
cdr3_nt: TGTGCCAGCACCCAACTTGAGGGCCTTAGTTCACCCCTCCACTTT
cdr3_length: 15
v_call: TRBV6-5
j_call: TRBJ1-6
clone_size: -
d_call: -

cdr3_aa: CASSLTSPRGLSTDTQYF
cdr3_nt: TGTGCCAGCAGTCTAACTTCCCCTAGGGGACTTTCCACAGATACGCAGTATTTT
cdr3_length: 18
v_call: TRBV6-6
j_call: TRBJ2-3
clone_size: -
d_call: -

cdr3_aa: CASSPQETQYF
cdr3_nt: TGTGCCAGCTCACCGCAAGAGACCCAGTACTTC
cdr3_length: 11
v_call: TRBV18
j_call: TRBJ2-5
clone_size: -
d_call: -

cdr3_aa: CASKKGGQVLYEQYF
cdr3_nt: TGTGCCAGCAAGAAGGGCGGCCAAGTCCTCTACGAGCAGTACTTC
cdr3_length: 15
v_call: TRBV6-5
j_call: TRBJ2-7
clone_size: -
d_call: -

cdr3_aa: CASITGYSNEQYF
cdr3_nt: TGTGCCAGCATCACTGGGTACAGTAACGAGCAGTACTTC
cdr3_length: 13
v_call: TRBV28
j_call: TRBJ2-7
clone_size: -
d_call: -

cdr3_aa: CASSLGDGGFTYNEQFF
cdr3_nt: TGTGCCAGCAGCTTAGGGGATGGGGGATTTACCTACAATGAGCAGTTCTTC
cdr3_length: 17
v_call: TRBV7-8
j_call: TRBJ2-1
clone_size: -
d_call: -

cdr3_aa: CASSGPGTSGLNEQFF
cdr3_nt: TGTGCCAGCAGTGGACCCGGGACTAGCGGGCTTAATGAGCAGTTCTTC
cdr3_length: 16
v_call: TRBV2
j_call: TRBJ2-1
clone_size: -
d_call: TRBD2

cdr3_aa: CASSLGPTGTEQGYTF
cdr3_nt: TGTGCCAGCAGCTTAGGACCCACGGGGACCGAGCAGGGCTACACCTTC
cdr3_length: 16
v_call: TRBV5-4
j_call: TRBJ1-2
clone_size: -
d_call: -

cdr3_aa: CSVQRTSGRADTQYF
cdr3_nt: TGCAGCGTTCAAAGGACTAGCGGGAGGGCAGATACGCAGTATTTT
cdr3_length: 15
v_call: TRBV29-1
j_call: TRBJ2-3
clone_size: -
d_call: TRBD2

cdr3_aa: CASSSRGQGYEQYF
cdr3_nt: TGTGCCAGCAGTTCCCGGGGACAGGGCTACGAGCAGTACTTC
cdr3_length: 14
v_call: TRBV6-2/TRBV6-3
j_call: TRBJ2-7
clone_size: -
d_call: TRBD1

cdr3_aa: CASSRQVSYSYEQYF
cdr3_nt: TGTGCCAGCAGTCGACAGGTCTCCTACTCCTACGAGCAGTACTTC
cdr3_length: 15
v_call: TRBV27
j_call: TRBJ2-7
clone_size: -
d_call: -

cdr3_aa: CASSRTLDSNQPQHF
cdr3_nt: TGTGCCAGCAGCCGGACTCTTGATAGCAATCAGCCCCAGCATTTT
cdr3_length: 15
v_call: TRBV7-9
j_call: TRBJ1-5
clone_size: once
d_call: -

cdr3_aa: CASSPRTAPFPYEQYF
cdr3_nt: TGTGCCAGCAGCCCTCGGACGGCTCCCTTCCCCTACGAGCAGTACTTC
cdr3_length: 16
v_call: TRBV7-9
j_call: TRBJ2-7
clone_size: -
d_call: -

cdr3_aa: CASSHSRLAGPQETQYF
cdr3_nt: TGTGCCAGCAGCCACTCTCGACTAGCGGGCCCCCAAGAGACCCAGTACTTC
cdr3_length: 17
v_call: TRBV3-1/TRBV3-2
j_call: TRBJ2-5
clone_size: -
d_call: TRBD2

cdr3_aa: CASSLLGGAETQYF
cdr3_nt: TGTGCCAGCAGCTTACTCGGAGGGGCAGAGACCCAGTACTTC
cdr3_length: 14
v_call: TRBV11-2
j_call: TRBJ2-5
clone_size: -
d_call: -

cdr3_aa: CASSQERAGILYNEQFF
cdr3_nt: TGTGCCAGCAGCCAAGAGCGAGCGGGCATACTTTACAATGAGCAGTTCTTC
cdr3_length: 17
v_call: TRBV4-2
j_call: TRBJ2-1
clone_size: -
d_call: -

cdr3_aa: CASLGGGNYEQYF
cdr3_nt: TGTGCCAGCCTTGGGGGCGGAAACTACGAGCAGTACTTC
cdr3_length: 13
v_call: TRBV7-2
j_call: TRBJ2-7
clone_size: -
d_call: -

cdr3_aa: CATSRGVNRGGNTIYF
cdr3_nt: TGTGCCACCAGCAGAGGTGTAAACAGGGGGGGAAACACCATATATTTT
cdr3_length: 16
v_call: TRBV15
j_call: TRBJ1-3
clone_size: -
d_call: TRBD1

cdr3_aa: CASSEYPSGGGQYF
cdr3_nt: TGTGCCAGCAGTGAATACCCTAGCGGGGGCGGGCAGTATTTT
cdr3_length: 14
v_call: TRBV25-1
j_call: TRBJ2-3
clone_size: -
d_call: TRBD2

cdr3_aa: CASSLGTSDKQFF
cdr3_nt: TGTGCCAGCAGCTTAGGGACTAGCGATAAACAGTTCTTC
cdr3_length: 13
v_call: TRBV7-9
j_call: TRBJ2-1
clone_size: once
d_call: TRBD2

cdr3_aa: CATSRDSPTGQETQYF
cdr3_nt: TGTGCCACCAGCAGAGACTCTCCGACGGGCCAAGAGACCCAGTACTTC
cdr3_length: 16
v_call: TRBV15
j_call: TRBJ2-5
clone_size: -
d_call: -

cdr3_aa: CASGLVETDTQYF
cdr3_nt: TGTGCTAGTGGTTTGGTAGAAACAGATACGCAGTATTTT
cdr3_length: 13
v_call: TRBV12-5
j_call: TRBJ2-3
clone_size: few
d_call: -

cdr3_aa: CASNLGVGTDTQYF
cdr3_nt: TGTGCCAGCAACCTAGGGGTGGGCACAGATACGCAGTATTTT
cdr3_length: 14
v_call: TRBV5-6
j_call: TRBJ2-3
clone_size: -
d_call: -

cdr3_aa: CASSPVKGTPVPPLHF
cdr3_nt: TGTGCCAGCAGTCCGGTAAAGGGGACACCCGTCCCACCCCTCCACTTT
cdr3_length: 16
v_call: TRBV5-4
j_call: TRBJ1-6
clone_size: few
d_call: -

cdr3_aa: CASSLGDGYTF
cdr3_nt: TGTGCCAGCTCGCTTGGTGATGGCTACACCTTC
cdr3_length: 11
v_call: TRBV7-8
j_call: TRBJ1-2
clone_size: -
d_call: -

cdr3_aa: CASSSGTGDSTEAFF
cdr3_nt: TGCGCCAGCAGCTCCGGGACAGGGGATTCCACTGAAGCTTTCTTT
cdr3_length: 15
v_call: TRBV5-1
j_call: TRBJ1-1
clone_size: -
d_call: TRBD1

cdr3_aa: CASSLVPLGSEQYF
cdr3_nt: TGTGCCAGCAGCTTAGTACCTTTGGGGTCCGAGCAGTACTTC
cdr3_length: 14
v_call: TRBV7-6
j_call: TRBJ2-7
clone_size: -
d_call: -

cdr3_aa: CASSPPTSGAQHF
cdr3_nt: TGTGCCAGCAGTCCTCCCACGTCGGGGGCCCAGCATTTT
cdr3_length: 13
v_call: TRBV28
j_call: TRBJ1-5
clone_size: few
d_call: -

cdr3_aa: CASSPGIGNQPQHF
cdr3_nt: TGTGCCAGTAGTCCAGGGATCGGTAATCAGCCCCAGCATTTT
cdr3_length: 14
v_call: TRBV19
j_call: TRBJ1-5
clone_size: -
d_call: -